Listed below are T cell receptor beta chains from one sample, sequenced in a study of T cell responses to AZD1222 COVID-19 vaccine. TCRdb's table, derived via immunoSEQ multiplex PCR, lists solely in-frame clones and lacks some. The sample contains approximately 60,000 clones, 65% to 80% of which appear only once. The source material was peripheral blood, sampled on day 0 of AZD1222 vaccination. All receptors come from an adult in good health. The CDR3 runs from the conserved cysteine through the conserved F or W. The order of the fields is CDR3 protein, V gene, CDR3 length.

CDR3: CATGGAGYNEQFF
V: TRBV24-1
length: 13

CDR3: CASSRGEGDYGYTF
V: TRBV11-3
length: 14

CDR3: CASSPRQGDQPQHF
V: TRBV18
length: 14

CDR3: CASSLGQTGYEQYF
V: TRBV7-8
length: 14

CDR3: CASSIQGQATEAFF
V: TRBV19
length: 14

CDR3: CASKTGNYGYTF
V: TRBV27
length: 12

CDR3: CASSVGGNNEQFF
V: TRBV9
length: 13

CDR3: CASSLSGSTDTQYF
V: TRBV11-3
length: 14

CDR3: CATSPDGGDTEAFF
V: TRBV5-1
length: 14

CDR3: CASSLERGLYNEQFF
V: TRBV13
length: 15

CDR3: CASSLEARAGGTQYF
V: TRBV5-6
length: 15

CDR3: CASRTPGQGGNSPLHF
V: TRBV19
length: 16

CDR3: CAIRNTGELFF
V: TRBV10-3
length: 11

CDR3: CASSFNNQPQHF
V: TRBV5-4
length: 12

CDR3: CASSLPPGTGVHEQYF
V: TRBV27
length: 16

CDR3: CASSQEVPTSGETQYF
V: TRBV4-3
length: 16

CDR3: CSGLDVYEQYF
V: TRBV20-1
length: 11